A single sample is the source of the 25 T cell receptor beta chains below, sequenced in a study of vaccination and CD4 T cells after COVID-19. With the Oncomine TCR Beta short-read assay, DNA from cultured CD4+ T cells was sequenced. In TCRdb, the PCR reads were re-called with MiXCR into one record per CDR3 protein. The sample gives 2,500 or so distinct CDR3 sequences, around 26% of which show up once; 57% is in the top ten. The treatment denotes: approximately 11-day PBMC culture with coronavirus spike peptide pools or control peptides (ViraFEST assay). Gathering of the CD4+ T cells, from the unexposed donor, took place before the COVID-19 pandemic (2011-2018). These receptors' antigens are unknown. Sample: CD4+ T cells from blood, cultured in vitro. The source is a human donor in good health.

Sample share makes this clonotype medium-sized. The gene calls are TRBV7-2 and TRBJ1-1, with D hard to call. V gave up 8 bases and J gave up 5 bases, with 12 bases separating them. This CDR3 spans 12 amino acids. Germline assignment: CDR1 SGHTA and CDR2 FQGNSA. CDR3 amino acids: CASSRVGTEAFF. In DNA, the CDR3 is TGTGCCAGCTCAAGGGTAGGAACTGAAGCTTTCTTT.

In its sample, this clonotype was seen a few times. The chain joins TRBV27 to TRBJ1-3, with D perhaps matching TRBD1 (5 bases). The germline V and J ends were trimmed by 7 bases and 3 bases, with 10 bases remaining between them. Germline CDR1 is MNHEY and CDR2 is SMNVEV (reference sequence). The CDR3 has 13 residues. CDR3 in DNA: TGTGCCAGCATTCCGACAGTTGGAAACACCATATATTTT. Translated: CASIPTVGNTIYF.

This clonotype was counted only a few times. This sequence joins TRBV20-1 and TRBJ1-3, with 10 bases identical to TRBD1. CDR3 size: 15 residues. The V gene's germline CDR1 is DFQATT and CDR2 SNEGSKA (reference sequence). J gave up 2 bases and V 3 bases, and 4 bases lay outside the gene matches. Written as DNA, the CDR3 is TGCAGTGCTAGCGTGGGGACAGGGGCTGGAAACACCATATATTTT. As protein: CSASVGTGAGNTIYF.

The V gene is TRBV29-1, the J gene TRBJ1-2; the match to TRBD1 covers 9 bases. The V segment lost 6 bases and the J segment 1 base; nucleotides outside the gene matches: 6. This CDR3 contains 14 residues. In germline, CDR1 is SQVTM, CDR2 ANQGSEA. In nucleotides, the CDR3 is TGCAGCGTCCCTGGGGGACAGGGTAACTATGGCTACACCTTC. It codes for CSVPGGQGNYGYTF.

The chain joins TRBV5-1 to TRBJ1-3, with D perhaps TRBD1 (6 bases). There are 16 residues in the CDR3. Germline-derived CDR1 and CDR2 are SGHRS and YFSETQ. Trimming shortened V by 0 bases and J by 2 bases, and 12 bases separated the two germline ends. Written as DNA, the CDR3 is TGCGCCAGCAGCTTGGATCGGGGGGCCACTGGAAACACCATATATTTT. This gives the protein CASSLDRGATGNTIYF.

This clonotype turned up a few times. The chain is built from TRBV5-5 and TRBJ1-1; the D gene is possibly TRBD1 (5 bases). CDR3 length: 13 residues. Germline CDR1 and CDR2: SGHKS and YYEKEE (reference sequence). V was clipped by 4 bases and J by 5 bases, with 12 bases between them. CDR3 DNA sequence: TGTGCCAGCAGCCCCTTGGGGGGGACTGAAGCTTTCTTT. Amino acids: CASSPLGGTEAFF.

This chain links TRBV7-9 with TRBJ1-1, with D unclear. This CDR3 is 13 amino acids long. Germline CDR1 SEHNR, CDR2 FQNEAQ (reference sequence). Trimming pared 1 base from V and 3 bases from J, leaving 6 bases between. CDR3 in amino acids: CASSLDGDTEAFF. The CDR3 region has the DNA TGTGCCAGCAGCTTAGATGGAGACACTGAAGCTTTCTTT.

This clonotype was seen only a few times. J is TRBJ1-5 and V is TRBV28, with 8 bases identical to TRBD1. The CDR3 covers 12 residues. Germline V gene lookup returns CDR1 MDHEN and CDR2 SYDVKM. The V segment lost 8 bases and the J segment 13 bases; nucleotides outside the gene matches: 10. CDR3 sequence: CASDEGQGGQHF. CDR3 nucleotides: TGTGCCAGCGACGAAGGACAGGGTGGACAGCATTTT.

This chain links TRBV15 with TRBJ2-5, with 11 nucleotides matching TRBD2. The germline gives CDR1 LNHNV, CDR2 YYDKDF (reference sequence). After removal of 1 base from V and 2 bases from J, the junction contained 3 bases not matched to a gene. The CDR3 contains 16 residues. CDR3 residues: CATSRGLAGGQETQYF. CDR3 DNA: TGTGCCACCAGCAGAGGGTTAGCGGGGGGGCAAGAGACCCAGTACTTC.

In this sample, this clonotype turned up a few times. At one of its ends the junction is not consistent with the germline gene, which may arise from a read error. The chain carries TRBV27 and TRBJ2-5, with 7 positions matching TRBD1. This CDR3 has 16 amino acids. CDR1 MNHEY and CDR2 SMNVEV come from the germline V gene (reference sequence). CDR3 in DNA: TGTGCCAGCAGTCTATCAGGGACAGCCACCCAAGAGACCCAGTACTTC. Encoded protein: CASSLSGTATQETQYF.

The chain has TRBV15 and TRBJ2-1; 14 bases fit TRBD2. The CDR3 consists of 17 residues. V lost 3 bases, J lost 7 bases, and 8 bases stayed unmatched. Germline V CDR1 and CDR2: LNHNV, YYDKDF (reference sequence). In DNA, the CDR3 is TGTGCCACCAGCAGGGGTCGACTAGCGGGGGGGAAAAATGAGCAGTTCTTC. This translates into CATSRGRLAGGKNEQFF.

This clonotype was seen just once. The chain is built from TRBV2 and TRBJ2-2; 8 bases agree with TRBD1. Germline CDR1 reads SNHLY; CDR2 reads FYNNEI. The CDR3 runs to 16 residues. Trimming took 1 base from V and 0 from J; bases not matched to a gene: 1. CDR3 region: CASSEEQGANTGELFF. Here the CDR3 DNA reads TGTGCCAGCAGTGAAGAACAGGGGGCGAACACCGGGGAGCTGTTTTTT.

The V call is TRBV5-4, the J call TRBJ2-3, with D perhaps matching TRBD1 (6 bases). CDR3 size: 16 residues. Per the germline V gene, CDR1 is SGHNT and CDR2 is YYREEE (reference sequence). Trimming removed 2 bases from V and 2 bases from J, with 15 bases in between. The CDR3 DNA follows: TGTGCCAGCAGCTTTTTCACTAGGGGGAACACAGATACGCAGTATTTT. Its protein product is CASSFFTRGNTDTQYF.

This clonotype was detected a few times. The chain combines TRBV6-1 with TRBJ1-2; D unresolved. The CDR3 extends over 14 amino acids. The germline V gene encodes CDR1 MNHNS and CDR2 SASEGT. V was trimmed by 8 bases and J by 3 bases, leaving 16 bases between them. The CDR3 DNA is TGTGCCAGCGTTAAAGGCGGCAGCGACTATGGCTACACCTTC. This translates into CASVKGGSDYGYTF.

This clonotype was observed once. V is TRBV30 and J is TRBJ2-6; D unresolved. Trimming took 2 bases from V and 0 from J, leaving 14 bases between them. The CDR3 has 17 residues. Per the germline V gene, CDR1 is GTSNPN and CDR2 is SVGIG (reference sequence). CDR3 DNA: TGTGCCTGGAGTATAGGGCTTGGCTTCTCTGGGGCCAACGTCCTGACTTTC. It codes for CAWSIGLGFSGANVLTF.

This chain links TRBV6-1 with TRBJ2-3; 12 positions agree with TRBD2. The germline V gene has CDR1 MNHNS and CDR2 SASEGT. The CDR3 totals 15 residues. V shed 5 bases and J 4 bases; nucleotides not matched to a gene: 4. Written as DNA, the CDR3 is TGTGCCAGCAGTCGGACTAGCGGGATGGCAGATACGCAGTATTTT. Encoded protein: CASSRTSGMADTQYF.

On this clonotype itself: Likely a read error: the CDR3 ends without its conserved phenylalanine or tryptophan. This CDR3 reads CASSLVGGHGNEQFS. CDR3 DNA: TGTGCCAGCAGCTTAGTGGGGGGGCATGGGAATGAGCAGTTCTCC. The chain has TRBV7-2 and TRBJ2-1; D may be TRBD2 (7 bases). The V end lost 1 base, the J end lost 7 bases, and 14 bases lay between the germline ends. The CDR3 is made up of 15 amino acids. The germline V gene encodes CDR1 SGHTA and CDR2 FQGNSA.

This clonotype was observed a few times. The V and J genes are TRBV19 and TRBJ1-2; D is possibly TRBD1 (6 bases). V shed 6 bases and J shed 4 bases, with 24 bases lying between them. The CDR3 extends over 17 amino acids. Germline V gives CDR1 LNHDA, CDR2 SQIVND (reference sequence). The CDR3 reads CASRYGGTTHLGYGYTF. DNA of the CDR3: TGTGCCAGTAGATATGGCGGGACAACACATCTCGGCTATGGCTACACCTTC.

The CDR3 reads CASSSTGATNEKLFF. CDR3 nucleotides: TGTGCCAGCAGCTCGACAGGGGCAACTAATGAAAAACTGTTTTTT. The chain carries TRBV7-3 and TRBJ1-4; TRBD1 matches 8 bases. Germline V gene data show CDR1 as SGHTA and CDR2 as FQGTGA. V was pared by 4 bases and J by 0 bases, with 1 base of the junction left unmatched. The CDR3 totals 15 residues.

The V and J genes are TRBV7-2 and TRBJ2-5, with 8 nucleotides matching TRBD2. Germline values: CDR1 SGHTA, CDR2 FQGNSA. The CDR3 loop spans 14 amino acids. The trim removed 11 bases at V and 0 bases at J, leaving 8 bases unmatched. The CDR3 DNA reads TGTGCCGCCGGCCGGGGGGGACACCAAGAGACCCAGTACTTC. It codes for CAAGRGGHQETQYF. Combining the CDR3 with reference TRBV7-2 and TRBJ2-5 gives the whole variable domain GAGVSQSPSNKVTEKGKDVELRCDPISGHTALYWYRQSLGQGLEFLIYFQGNSAPDKSGLPSDRFSAERTGGSVSTLTIQRTQQEDSAVYLCAAGRGGHQETQYFGPGTRLLVL.

This chain links TRBV7-2 with TRBJ2-5; TRBD2 aligns across 7 bases. CDR3 length: 16 amino acids. Germline lookup yields CDR1 SGHTA and CDR2 FQGNSA. The junction had 8 bases not matched to a gene; V was cut back by 1 base and J by 3 bases. The CDR3 sequence is CASSLVTWRGKETQYF. CDR3 sequence (DNA): TGTGCCAGCAGCTTAGTAACTTGGCGGGGGAAAGAGACCCAGTACTTC.

The chain carries TRBV3-1 and TRBJ2-7; 8 nucleotides align to TRBD1. The CDR3 length is 13 residues. The germline CDR1 and CDR2 sequences are LGHDT and YNNKEL (reference sequence). J was trimmed by 3 bases and V by 4 bases; bases with no gene match: 2. The CDR3 DNA sequence: TGTGCCAGCAGCCCTGGACAGGGCTACGAGCAGTACTTC. Translation gives CASSPGQGYEQYF.

The chain links TRBV28 to TRBJ1-5, with 7 bases fitting TRBD1. CDR1 is MDHEN and CDR2 is SYDVKM in the germline V gene. V lost 3 bases and J lost 7; bases outside the gene matches: 0. The CDR3 runs 12 residues. The CDR3, as DNA: TGTGCCAGCAGTTTCAGGGGGCAGCCCCAGCATTTT. Translated: CASSFRGQPQHF.

J is TRBJ1-2 and V is TRBV6-5, with D unresolved. V was clipped by 0 bases and J by 6 bases, with 8 bases between them. Looked up from germline, CDR1 is MNHEY and CDR2 is SVGAGI. This CDR3 region has 13 residues. DNA for the CDR3: TGTGCCAGCAGTTACTCCGCATCGCATGGCTACACCTTC. Translating it yields CASSYSASHGYTF.

The chain recombines TRBV7-9 with TRBJ1-2; D uncertain. The CDR3 runs to 13 residues. V shed 0 bases and J shed 8 bases, with 10 bases lying between them. CDR1 is SEHNR and CDR2 is FQNEAQ in the germline V gene (reference sequence). The CDR3 protein is CASSLAGENGYTF. CDR3 DNA: TGTGCCAGCAGCTTAGCGGGTGAAAACGGCTACACCTTC. The complete variable domain, with remaining parts taken from reference TRBV7-9 and TRBJ1-2, reads DTGVSQNPRHKITKRGQNVTFRCDPISEHNRLYWYRQTLGQGPEFLTYFQNEAQLEKSRLLSDRFSAERPKGSFSTLEIQRTEQGDSAMYLCASSLAGENGYTFGSGTRLTVV.